This T cell receptor beta chain was sequenced for a study of control samples from healthy donors and cancer patients. Germline values: CDR1 MNHEY, CDR2 SMNVEV (reference sequence). The CDR3 runs 13 residues. Trimming stripped 8 bases from V and 5 bases from J, with 14 bases between. Method: immunoSEQ multiplex PCR; TCRdb's copy keeps in-frame clones and lacks some. This sample yields 60,000 to 75,000 clones, of which 75% to 85% are seen a single time; 15% to 19% belongs to the top ten. The receptor comes from a man in his 60s in good health. This chain uses TRBV27 with TRBJ2-3, with D maybe TRBD2 (6 bases). Sequencing used blood. The CDR3 DNA sequence: TGTGCCAGCGGCTGGAGGGTTGGAGATACGCAGTATTTT. Amino acid sequence: CASGWRVGDTQYF.